One and the same sample provided the 3 T cell receptor beta chains below, sequenced in a study of OX40 agonist ivuxolimab in advanced cancers. Sequencing used immunoSEQ multiplex PCR; TCRdb keeps in-frame clones, though not all of them. The sample comprises over 45,000 clones, 75% to 85% of which are singletons, and 1.2% rests with the top ten. The sample here was CD4+ or CD8+ T cells sorted from blood, taken in a trial of the OX40 agonist ivuxolimab. Receptors were obtained from an adult with an advanced solid tumor such as melanoma, head and neck, liver or kidney cancer.

V and J are TRBV14 and TRBJ2-1; the D gene is possibly TRBD2 (6 bases). Trimming cost V 1 base and J 4 bases, with 11 bases left between them. This CDR3 contains 15 residues. CDR1 is SGHDN, CDR2 FVKESK, per germline. DNA of the CDR3: TGTGCCAGCAGCCAAGTCGCGGGACCTTACAATGAGCAGTTCTTC. This sequence encodes CASSQVAGPYNEQFF.

This clone was observed once. The chain couples TRBV2 to TRBJ1-2, with D possibly being TRBD1 (5 bases). Trimming removed 4 bases from V and 8 bases from J, with 14 bases in between. The CDR3 spans 13 residues. Germline values: CDR1 SNHLY, CDR2 FYNNEI. CDR3 sequence: CASSVSGVEGYTF. CDR3 nucleotides: TGTGCCAGCAGTGTATCGGGGGTAGAGGGCTACACCTTC.

The V and J genes are TRBV18 and TRBJ1-2; D is perhaps TRBD1 (5 bases). Germline loops: CDR1 KGHSH, CDR2 LQKENI. This CDR3 has 12 amino acids. The ends were cut back, 1 base at V and 8 bases at J, with 8 bases in the middle. CDR3 in amino acids: CASSPRAGGYTF. The CDR3 DNA follows: TGTGCCAGCTCACCACGGGCAGGGGGCTACACCTTC.